This T cell receptor (beta chain) was sequenced during a study of graft-versus-host responses after intestinal transplantation (dated by TCRdb to the early 2020s). In terms of the full investigation: The transplants that recipients got were multivisceral, liver-intestinal, or isolated intestinal. Anti-thymocyte globulin induction was given to all recipients, followed by maintenance tacrolimus and steroids for 3 to 4 years. The cohort enrolled around 23 intestinal transplant recipients including one retransplant, and a few patients lacking pretransplant specimens were excluded. Donor T cell macrochimerism was defined as a peak of at least 4% donor T cells among recipient peripheral blood mononuclear cells. Alloreactive clones were identified by sequencing pre-transplant mixed lymphocyte reaction products and comparing these products with unstimulated pre-transplant donor and recipient T cells. Instead of going to the commercial service, samples from a few later patients were sequenced in-house on an Illumina MiSeq and processed with MiXCR. Graft-versus-host and host-versus-graft alloreactive T cell clones were tracked in the graft, circulation and bone marrow after intestinal transplantation using bulk TCR-beta CDR3 sequencing.

Receptor amplification or capture employed the immunoSEQ multiplex PCR assay. High-throughput TCR-beta CDR3 sequencing of genomic DNA from most patients was performed by Adaptive Biotechnologies. The published analysis was carried out like this. Adaptive's ImmunoSEQ software supplied the TCR sequencing data for 18 patients, while MiXCR and VDJtools were used to process three other patients. CDR3 nucleotide sequences shared between donor and recipient were removed because their origin could not be assigned. At least 2-fold expansion over unstimulated cells and a minimum CFSE-low frequency of 0.002% (template counts) or 0.001% (read counts) were required for clones to be classified as alloreactive. Mappable clones were those detected in sequenced pre-transplant spleen, lymph node, or MLR CFSE-low populations of the donor or recipient. The cumulative frequency of alloreactive clones was calculated as a percentage of all sequences, weighted by copy number. The table was pulled from immuneACCESS by TCRdb, which kept in-frame rearrangements only. Such tables lose some clones; where checked, under half of the loss comes from unresolved V genes, and the rest has no known cause. V and J calls and clone size follow that table, whereas D and trimming were derived from the DNA. This sample comprises about 24,000 clones, approximately 85% of them detected only once. More than 0.75% of the sample comes from the top ten.

CDR3 length: 13 amino acids, cysteine to phenylalanine. CDR3 DNA is the only sequence kept; it has 39 bases, read in frame from the first base. Relative to germline, V is 4 bases shorter and J is 4 bases shorter, with 12 bases between their ends. The germline V gene supplies CDR1 SGHRS and CDR2 YFSETQ. Points the paper makes about the study in general: Peak levels of circulating GvH clones were associated with declines in HvG clones early after transplant. GvH clones were detected in recipient bone marrow, and some appeared earlier in ileal mucosa or blood, consistent with an intestinal mucosal origin. In patients with donor T cell macrochimerism, the allografts had high GvH to HvG T cell clonal ratios. The relatively low number and heterogeneity of intestinal transplant patients limited the conclusions.

This clone showed up just once. What antigen it recognizes has not been identified. No quality values exist for individual bases; no much larger clone is one base distant. Blood samples were collected up to 4 times in the first month after transplant and then at least monthly when available. The clonotype originates from a human patient who received an intestinal transplant, so some T cells may come from the graft donor. The material was PBMCs, obtained more than 450 days after intestinal transplant. The receptor chain draws on TRBV5-1 and TRBJ2-7; no D gene is confidently identified. The CDR3 amino acid sequence is: CASSPSPSYEQYF. The DNA sequence reads TGCGCCAGCAGCCCCAGCCCTTCGTACGAGCAGTACTTC.